Below are 15 T cell receptor beta chains sequenced from a single sample in a study of T cell repertoires in cytomegalovirus infection. TCRdb passed the reads through MiXCR, listing each CDR3 protein once. The table lists hundreds of thousands of distinct CDR3 sequences, approximately 46% of them singletons. These receptors' antigens are unknown. The sample consisted of cultured PBMCs, taken from culture after CMV antigen stimulation. These receptors came from a human donor in good health (CMV status not recorded). Some clones in this sample may be carry-over from other donors' samples.

The rearrangement links TRBV7-2 to TRBJ2-5, with D possibly TRBD2 on 6 matching bases. CDR1 SGHTA and CDR2 FQGNSA come from the germline V gene. V was shortened by 5 bases and J by 2 bases, with 12 bases between the two germline ends. This CDR3 is built from 14 residues. The chain's CDR3 is CASSRRDLQETQYF. For the CDR3, the DNA is TGTGCCAGCAGCCGGCGGGACCTACAAGAGACCCAGTACTTC.

Many counts were recorded for this clonotype. The V call is TRBV7-2, the J call TRBJ1-1, with TRBD1 matching 8 bases. The CDR3 runs to 16 residues. Trimming took 5 bases from V and 5 from J; bases not matched to a gene: 13. Germline V CDR1 and CDR2: SGHTA, FQGNSA. CDR3 in amino acids: CASSLRTGMEETEAFF. The DNA of the CDR3 is TGTGCCAGCAGCCTCCGGACAGGGATGGAGGAGACTGAAGCTTTCTTT.

V is TRBV15 and J is TRBJ2-1, with D possibly matching TRBD2 (5 bases). Trimming took 5 bases from V and 0 from J, leaving 11 bases between them. The germline CDR1 and CDR2 sequences are LNHNV and YYDKDF (reference sequence). The CDR3 has 15 residues. CDR3 amino acids: CATSEGTSSYNEQFF. The CDR3 DNA is TGTGCCACCAGCGAGGGAACCAGCTCCTACAATGAGCAGTTCTTC.

The V and J genes are TRBV7-9 and TRBJ2-7; 10 bases align to TRBD1. This CDR3 spans 17 amino acids. The germline CDR1 and CDR2 sequences are SEHNR and FQNEAQ (reference sequence). With 1 base clipped from V and 8 bases from J, the junction kept 14 bases outside the gene matches. The CDR3 DNA reads as TGTGCCAGCAGCTTAGGGGGGAGGGGACAGGGGCCATACCAGCAGTACTTC. Protein sequence: CASSLGGRGQGPYQQYF.

This clonotype was seen only a few times. The chain joins TRBV7-9 to TRBJ1-6; D possibly corresponds to TRBD1 (6 bases). CDR3 length: 15 amino acids. With 5 bases removed from V and 9 bases from J, the gap between germline ends came to 17 bases. CDR1 and CDR2 from the germline V gene are SEHNR and FQNEAQ (reference sequence). This CDR3 is CASSVTVQGISPLHF. The CDR3 bases are TGTGCCAGCAGCGTCACAGTTCAGGGGATTTCACCCCTCCACTTT.

The chain joins TRBV7-2 to TRBJ2-1; D tentatively reads TRBD1 or TRBD2 (5 bases each). V lost 4 bases and J lost 7, with 23 bases in between. CDR3 length: 17 amino acids. From germline, CDR1 is SGHTA and CDR2 FQGNSA. In DNA, the CDR3 is TGTGCCAGCAGCTCCCGGGGCCGCGAGGGATATATAAATGAGCAGTTCTTC. This sequence encodes CASSSRGREGYINEQFF.

This chain joins TRBV29-1 and TRBJ2-3; D remains unclear. V lost 7 bases, J lost 2 bases, and 16 bases lay in between. The CDR3 has 14 amino acids. Germline V gene lookup returns CDR1 SQVTM and CDR2 ANQGSEA. CDR3 sequence (DNA): TGCAGCGGGGGTCATTGGGGTGACACAGATACGCAGTATTTT. It specifies CSGGHWGDTDTQYF.

This clonotype was observed a few times. V is TRBV28 and J is TRBJ1-5; D remains ambiguous. This CDR3 has 14 residues. Germline V gene data show CDR1 as MDHEN and CDR2 as SYDVKM. V gave up 3 bases and J gave up 3 bases, with 9 bases separating them. This CDR3 reads CASSFAGVNQPQHF. CDR3 in DNA: TGTGCCAGCAGTTTCGCCGGAGTCAATCAGCCCCAGCATTTT.

The chain couples TRBV7-9 to TRBJ1-1, with D tentatively TRBD1 (6 bases). The germline V gene has CDR1 SEHNR and CDR2 FQNEAQ (reference sequence). The length of the CDR3 is 14 residues. Trimming took 3 bases from V and 4 from J, leaving 12 bases between them. CDR3: CASSFPQGSTEAFF. The CDR3 coding sequence is TGTGCCAGCAGCTTCCCACAGGGTTCCACTGAAGCTTTCTTT.

In this sample, this clonotype turned up once. The CDR3, as DNA: TGTGCCATCAATCAGGCGCCAAGAAACACCATATATTTT. Translated, it gives CAINQAPRNTIYF. The V gene is TRBV10-3, the J gene TRBJ1-3; D unclear. This CDR3 comprises 13 residues. CDR1 and CDR2 (germline): ENHRY, SYGVKD. The germline V and J ends were trimmed by 7 bases and 5 bases, with 12 bases remaining between them.

This clonotype turned up a few times. V is TRBV7-2 and J is TRBJ2-5; D not certain. The ends were cut back, 8 bases at V and 3 bases at J, with 16 bases in the middle. CDR1 is SGHTA, CDR2 FQGNSA, per germline. The CDR3 length is 14 residues. CDR3: CASQSMVGKETQYF. The CDR3 DNA reads as TGTGCCAGCCAATCTATGGTAGGAAAAGAGACCCAGTACTTC. The complete variable domain, with remaining parts taken from reference TRBV7-2 and TRBJ2-5, reads GAGVSQSPSNKVTEKGKDVELRCDPISGHTALYWYRQSLGQGLEFLIYFQGNSAPDKSGLPSDRFSAERTGGSVSTLTIQRTQQEDSAVYLCASQSMVGKETQYFGPGTRLLVL.

The V gene is TRBV7-8, the J gene TRBJ1-2, with D uncertain. The CDR3 has 17 residues. The V end lost 5 bases, the J end lost 2 bases, and 21 bases lay between the germline ends. The germline V gene has CDR1 SGHVS and CDR2 FQNEAQ. CDR3 bases: TGTGCCAGCAGCCTGAGGTGGAAAAAAGGCCCAAACTATGGCTACACCTTC. Protein sequence: CASSLRWKKGPNYGYTF.

This clonotype was found a few times. The rearrangement joins TRBV12-3 or TRBV12-4 to TRBJ2-2; 8 bases map to TRBD2. V was pared by 10 bases and J by 3 bases, with 13 bases of the junction left unmatched. The CDR3 spans 16 residues. This CDR3 is CATTTGGGLYTGELFF. DNA for the CDR3: TGTGCCACCACCACGGGGGGGGGACTTTACACCGGGGAGCTGTTTTTT.

This clonotype was counted a single time. V is TRBV4-1 and J is TRBJ1-4; D not certain. The CDR3 consists of 15 residues. V was clipped by 0 bases and J by 17 bases, with 22 bases between them. Germline values: CDR1 MGHRA, CDR2 YSYEKL. CDR3 coding DNA: TGCGCCAGCAGCCAAGATAACCAAATAACGAAGCCCCTTTTTTTT. Protein: CASSQDNQITKPLFF.

This clonotype appeared a few times. This rearrangement joins TRBV7-8 to TRBJ1-2, with D perhaps matching TRBD1 (5 bases). The CDR3 length is 13 residues. Germline V gene lookup returns CDR1 SGHVS and CDR2 FQNEAQ. With 1 base removed from V and 8 bases from J, the gap between germline ends came to 11 bases. The CDR3 sequence is CASSLGMTEGYTF. DNA of the CDR3: TGTGCCAGCAGCTTAGGAATGACAGAAGGCTACACCTTC.